This T cell receptor beta chain was recorded in a study of identical twins. This CDR3 comprises 15 residues. V was shortened by 5 bases and J by 2 bases, with 16 bases between the two germline ends. The germline V gene has CDR1 MNHGY and CDR2 SVAAGI. TCRdb re-called the 5' RACE reads through MiXCR, storing one row per CDR3 protein. This table has a few hundred thousand distinct CDR3 sequences, about a fifth appearing once. This TCR derives from a man aged 45-65 years in good health. The specimen sequenced was naive T cells sorted from blood. The V gene is TRBV6-9, the J gene TRBJ2-7; D assignment may be TRBD1 or TRBD2 (5 bases each). The chain's CDR3 is CASSPGTDLPYEQYF. The CDR3 bases are TGTGCCAGCAGTCCAGGGACCGACTTGCCCTACGAGCAGTACTTC.